This TCR beta chain was found in a study of read filtering for tumor transcriptome and immune sequencing. Whole-study context: TCR-mapped reads were about 3.5 to 11 million with IR-seq versus roughly 75 to 1,300 with RNA-seq.

The library was built from around 380 ng RNA with molecular barcoded adaptors for alpha/delta and beta/gamma chains. TCRdb reprocessed the reads with MiXCR, giving one entry per CDR3 protein. The sample holds fewer than 450 distinct CDR3 sequences, about 78% seen once. CDR3 length equals 16 residues. CDR1 is DFQATT, CDR2 SNEGSKA, per germline (reference sequence). V shed 2 bases, J shed 2 bases, and the junction held 9 bases outside the gene matches. Sequencing input: a population of CD138-negative cells sorted from bone marrow. V usage is TRBV20-1 and J usage is TRBJ1-5, with 7 bases aligning to TRBD1. The sequence was collected from a donor aged 40 or over with multiple myeloma. This table probably holds off-target reads from a library built for another chain. This CDR3 is CSARPQGGRGNQPQHF. The CDR3 bases are TGCAGTGCTAGACCCCAGGGGGGTCGTGGCAATCAGCCCCAGCATTTT.